This entry lists 5 T cell receptor beta chains sequenced from one sample in a study of Graves' ophthalmopathy and Graves' hyperthyroidism. The TCR beta CDR3 regions underwent amplification from RNA transcripts. The first-round RT-PCR employed HTBI primers together with the Qiagen OneStep RT-PCR kit. A multiplex PCR was then performed as the second round. TCRdb reprocessed the multiplex PCR reads via MiXCR and lists one record per CDR3 protein. Among over a million distinct CDR3 sequences, 35% to 45% were seen once, and the ten largest hold 11%. Input material: peripheral blood or thyroid tissue (not recorded which). The receptors derive from an adult man with Graves' hyperthyroidism.

CDR3 DNA: TGTGCCAGCAGTGGGGGTGGATCGGGTGAAAAACTGTTTTTT. Protein product: CASSGGGSGEKLFF. V is TRBV6-5 and J is TRBJ1-4, with D perhaps TRBD1 (5 bases). The CDR3 runs 14 residues. CDR1 is MNHEY and CDR2 is SVGAGI in the germline V gene. V was cut by 5 bases and J by 7 bases, with 14 bases left in between.

The chain combines TRBV11-1 with TRBJ2-5, with 9 bases aligning to TRBD2. The V gene's germline CDR1 is SGHAT and CDR2 FQDESV (reference sequence). V lost 5 bases, J lost 4 bases, and 11 bases stayed unmatched. There are 16 residues in the CDR3. This CDR3 is CASSVEGGGASETQYF. The CDR3 region has the DNA TGTGCCAGCAGCGTTGAGGGCGGGGGGGCCTCAGAGACCCAGTACTTC. The full variable domain, its missing parts supplied by reference TRBV11-1 and TRBJ2-5, is EAEVAQSPRYKITEKSQAVAFWCDPISGHATLYWYRQILGQGPELLVQFQDESVVDDSQLPKDRFSAERLKGVDSTLKIQPAELGDSAMYLCASSVEGGGASETQYFGPGTRLLVL.

This clonotype was found many times. The chain combines TRBV3-1 with TRBJ1-3; unclear D gene. Trimming shortened V by 8 bases and J by 7 bases, and 3 bases separated the two germline ends. The CDR3 consists of 9 residues. Looked up from germline, CDR1 is LGHDT and CDR2 is YNNKEL (reference sequence). For the CDR3, the DNA is TGTGCCAGCGGGAACACCATATATTTT. This translates into CASGNTIYF.

On this clonotype itself: A junction end diverges from the germline sequence, so it may reflect a read error. This CDR3 is CASSFVLTSAHEQYF. The CDR3 nucleotides read TGTGCCAGCAGTTTTGTTCTCACTAGCGCCCACGAGCAGTACTTC. The V and J genes are TRBV10-3 and TRBJ2-7; 7 nucleotides agree with TRBD2. The CDR3 has 15 residues. Germline-derived CDR1 and CDR2 are ENHRY and SYGVKD.

This clonotype appeared a few times. The chain links TRBV7-9 to TRBJ2-7; no firm D call. This CDR3 contains 14 residues. The germline gives CDR1 SEHNR, CDR2 FQNEAQ (reference sequence). Trimming stripped 0 bases from V and 7 bases from J, with 13 bases between. Here the CDR3 reads CASSLAGGTFEQYF. The DNA for the CDR3 is TGTGCCAGCAGCTTAGCTGGCGGTACATTTGAGCAGTACTTC.